This T cell receptor (beta chain) was captured in a study of blood T cell repertoires in COVID-19. Study-level information: PBMCs, B-cell-depleted T cells, or T cells provided the cDNA or gDNA that made up the material.

This clone has just a few counts. The CDR3 extends over 13 amino acids. Per the germline V gene, CDR1 is SGHDT and CDR2 is YYEEEE. Trimming shortened V by 5 bases and J by 4 bases, and 12 bases separated the two germline ends. This table comes from immunoSEQ multiplex PCR, and its TCRdb copy is limited to in-frame clones, with some not included. The data contain some 120,000 clones, 79% of them singletons. This clonotype originated in a man aged 40-49 years with active or convalescent COVID-19. The V gene is TRBV5-6, the J gene TRBJ2-5; D is undetermined. The specimen sequenced was peripheral blood. The CDR3 region is CASSFWARETQYF. The CDR3 DNA sequence: TGTGCCAGCAGTTTTTGGGCCCGAGAGACCCAGTACTTC.